This TCR beta chain was found in a study of shared clonotypes between healthy human individuals. The repertoire was sequenced with immunoSEQ multiplex PCR; TCRdb's copy has only in-frame clones and lacks some. The sample has roughly 2,300,000 clones; about 90% are singletons. The receptor comes from a man aged 18 to 35 in good health. Some clones in this sample may be carry-over from other donors' samples. Input material: naive CD4+ T cells from PBMCs. Subset denoted: CD45RA+ positively selected.

This CDR3 reads CSVDLRGRGQDYNEQFF. CDR3 DNA: TGCAGCGTTGATCTCCGGGGAAGGGGACAAGACTACAATGAGCAGTTCTTC. The chain carries TRBV29-1 and TRBJ2-1; a possible D gene is TRBD1 (6 bases). CDR1 is SQVTM and CDR2 is ANQGSEA in the germline V gene. Trimming took 3 bases from V and 3 from J, leaving 21 bases between them. CDR3 size: 17 residues.